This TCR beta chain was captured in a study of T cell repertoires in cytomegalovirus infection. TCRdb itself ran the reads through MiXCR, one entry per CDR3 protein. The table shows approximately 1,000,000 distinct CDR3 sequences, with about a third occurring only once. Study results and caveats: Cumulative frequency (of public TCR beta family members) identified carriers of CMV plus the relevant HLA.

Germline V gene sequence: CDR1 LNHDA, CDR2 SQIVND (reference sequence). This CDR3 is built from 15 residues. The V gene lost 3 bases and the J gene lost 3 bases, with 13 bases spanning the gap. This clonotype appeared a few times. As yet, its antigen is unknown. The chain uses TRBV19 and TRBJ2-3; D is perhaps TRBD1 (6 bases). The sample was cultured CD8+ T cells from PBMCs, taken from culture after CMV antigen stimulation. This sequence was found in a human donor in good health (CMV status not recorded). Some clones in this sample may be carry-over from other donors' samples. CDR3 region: CASSIRTDQTDTQYF. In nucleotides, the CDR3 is TGTGCCAGTAGTATCCGGACAGACCAGACAGATACGCAGTATTTT.